Shown below are 29 T cell receptor beta chains from a single sample sequenced in a study of response to subunit inactivated influenza vaccine listed by TCRdb under 2018. Library preparation employed RT-PCR. These reads were obtained on an Illumina HiSeq 2500. TCRdb itself trimmed the public reads at Q25 with fastp, ran MiXCR and retained productive beta chains. Under each unique CDR3 protein, matching rows form one entry showing the most common genes and DNA. The sample table lists hundreds of thousands of distinct CDR3 sequences, 7.6% of them with a count of one. The ten largest clones add up to 13% of the sample. This sample comprised PBMCs from blood, obtained less than 30 months after vaccination. The receptor set was obtained from a man aged 50 to 75 who received an inactivated influenza vaccine. Donor details come from another sample of the same person, matched by shared clones.

The chain recombines TRBV10-3 with TRBJ2-7, with 14 bases matching TRBD2. Germline V CDR1 and CDR2: ENHRY, SYGVKD. CDR3 length: 16 residues. Trimming at V came to 10 bases and at J to 2 bases, leaving 10 bases not matched to a gene. The CDR3 region has the DNA TGTGCCACCGCGACTAGCGGGAGGGTTTCACCCTACGAGCAGTACTTC. Protein sequence: CATATSGRVSPYEQYF.

The rearrangement joins TRBV10-3 to TRBJ1-1, with D uncertain. Germline V gene data show CDR1 as ENHRY and CDR2 as SYGVKD. The ends were cut back, 0 bases at V and 0 bases at J, with 8 bases in the middle. This CDR3 is built from 15 residues. The CDR3 sequence is CAISESGRMNTEAFF. In DNA, the CDR3 is TGTGCCATCAGTGAGTCCGGCAGAATGAACACTGAAGCTTTCTTT.

This clonotype appeared many times. The chain recombines TRBV6-5 with TRBJ2-7; the D call may be TRBD1 or TRBD2 (5 bases each). Trimming took 4 bases from V and 2 from J, leaving 12 bases between them. Germline assignment: CDR1 MNHEY and CDR2 SVGAGI. CDR3 length: 14 residues. Written as DNA, the CDR3 is TGTGCCAGCAGTTTGTTTCAGGGACCCTACGAGCAGTACTTC. Residues: CASSLFQGPYEQYF.

The V and J genes are TRBV6-1 and TRBJ1-4; 8 bases agree with TRBD1. CDR3 length: 18 residues. Germline V gene lookup returns CDR1 MNHNS and CDR2 SASEGT. Germline trimming cut 6 bases from V and 7 bases from J; bases unmatched to any gene: 19. The CDR3 here is CASRGKGYPGTGAEKLFF. CDR3 bases: TGTGCCAGCAGGGGAAAAGGGTACCCCGGGACAGGCGCTGAAAAACTGTTTTTT.

At least ten counts were recorded for this clonotype. The chain joins TRBV7-6 to TRBJ1-1; D gene ambiguous. Germline assignment: CDR1 SGHVS and CDR2 FNYEAQ. Trimming cost V 5 bases and J 1 base, with 14 bases left between them. The length of the CDR3 is 15 residues. CDR3 coding DNA: TGTGCCAGCAGCCGTTGGAGGGAGGGGAACACTGAAGCTTTCTTT. Amino acids: CASSRWREGNTEAFF.

This clonotype was detected only a few times. The V gene is TRBV7-2, the J gene TRBJ2-1; D gene uncertain. The V gene's germline CDR1 is SGHTA and CDR2 FQGNSA. The CDR3 sequence is 17 residues long. The V and J ends lost 3 bases and 6 bases respectively, with 21 bases between them. CDR3 amino acids: CASSFWTTQVSRNEQFF. CDR3 in DNA: TGTGCCAGCAGCTTTTGGACCACCCAAGTATCACGCAATGAGCAGTTCTTC.

Many counts were recorded for this clonotype. This chain links TRBV12-3 or TRBV12-4 with TRBJ2-2; 7 bases line up with TRBD1. Trimming removed 6 bases from V and 6 bases from J; junction bases left unmatched: 10. The CDR3 runs 15 residues. The CDR3 sequence is CASSSPTGAAGELFF. The CDR3 DNA reads TGTGCCAGCAGCTCACCAACAGGGGCGGCCGGGGAGCTGTTTTTT.

This clonotype has ten or more counts. V is TRBV24-1 and J is TRBJ1-1; D uncertain. Germline V lookup: CDR1 KGHDR, CDR2 SFDVKD. The CDR3 runs 14 residues. The V gene lost 1 base and the J gene lost 1 base, with 6 bases spanning the gap. The CDR3 DNA sequence: TGTGCCACCAGTGATTTTTCAGGGAACACTGAAGCTTTCTTT. It specifies CATSDFSGNTEAFF.

This clonotype was counted between two and nine times. The chain joins TRBV3-1 to TRBJ1-1, with D possibly being TRBD1 (6 bases). The V gene's germline CDR1 is LGHDT and CDR2 YNNKEL (reference sequence). This CDR3 is built from 13 residues. With 3 bases removed from V and 4 bases from J, the gap between germline ends came to 9 bases. The CDR3 bases are TGTGCCAGCAGCCATGGGGGGGCCACTGAAGCTTTCTTT. As protein: CASSHGGATEAFF.

This clonotype has more than one count but fewer than ten. V gene TRBV24-1 combines with J gene TRBJ2-2; D gene uncertain. The CDR3 contains 15 residues. Trimming left V 1 base short and J 0 bases short, with 5 bases between. Germline values: CDR1 KGHDR, CDR2 SFDVKD. The CDR3 sequence: CATSDFGTNTGELFF. The CDR3 bases are TGTGCCACCAGTGATTTTGGGACGAACACCGGGGAGCTGTTTTTT.

The chain couples TRBV6-4 to TRBJ2-1; D is possibly TRBD2 (6 bases). The length of the CDR3 is 14 residues. Germline-derived CDR1 and CDR2 are MRHNA and SNTAGT. Trimming left V 5 bases short and J 4 bases short, with 12 bases between. The CDR3, as DNA: TGTGCCAGCAGTCGAGAGGGAGGTTACAATGAGCAGTTCTTC. Amino acid sequence: CASSREGGYNEQFF.

This clonotype was recorded a few times. The chain has TRBV30 and TRBJ1-2; the match to TRBD1 covers 7 bases. CDR1 and CDR2 from the germline V gene are GTSNPN and SVGIG (reference sequence). The CDR3 extends over 13 amino acids. V shed 3 bases and J 4 bases; nucleotides not matched to a gene: 5. CDR3 bases: TGTGCCTGGAGCTTGGGACAGACCTATGGCTACACCTTC. Translation: CAWSLGQTYGYTF. Using reference TRBV30 and TRBJ1-2 for the parts outside the CDR3, the full variable domain is SQTIHQWPATLVQPVGSPLSLECTVEGTSNPNLYWYRQAAGRGLQLLFYSVGIGQISSEVPQNLSASRPQDRQFILSSKKLLLSDSGFYLCAWSLGQTYGYTFGSGTRLTVV.

The genes are TRBV6-6 and TRBJ2-3; the D gene is possibly TRBD2 (6 bases). The CDR3 length is 12 residues. Germline V gene data show CDR1 as MNHNY and CDR2 as SVGAGI (reference sequence). V was clipped by 8 bases and J by 3 bases, with 9 bases between them. DNA of the CDR3: TGTGCCAGCGGTGGAGGGACAGATACGCAGTATTTT. Its protein is CASGGGTDTQYF.

This clonotype turned up a few times. The CDR3 protein is CASSQGGTSGGPAYNEQFF. Here the CDR3 DNA reads TGTGCCAGCAGCCAAGGCGGGACTAGCGGGGGGCCCGCCTACAATGAGCAGTTCTTC. The chain carries TRBV14 and TRBJ2-1; TRBD2 agrees at 15 bases. Trimming at V came to 1 base and at J to 2 bases, leaving 6 bases not matched to a gene. The CDR3 runs 19 residues. Germline V gives CDR1 SGHDN, CDR2 FVKESK.

The chain carries TRBV20-1 and TRBJ1-5; a weak D match, TRBD1 (5 bases). The CDR3 runs to 14 residues. CDR1 DFQATT and CDR2 SNEGSKA come from the germline V gene (reference sequence). V was cut by 6 bases and J by 2 bases, with 14 bases left in between. CDR3 loop: CSATNGGGNQPQHF. The CDR3 coding sequence is TGCAGTGCAACGAACGGGGGGGGCAATCAGCCCCAGCATTTT.

This clonotype was counted at least ten times. The CDR3 is CSVEAPSERWSYGYTF. The CDR3 nucleotides read TGCAGCGTTGAAGCCCCTTCCGAACGCTGGAGCTATGGCTACACCTTC. The rearrangement joins TRBV29-1 to TRBJ1-2, with D uncertain. Germline CDR1 SQVTM, CDR2 ANQGSEA. CDR3 length equals 16 residues. Trimming took 1 base from V and 4 from J, leaving 19 bases between them.

This clonotype was seen a handful of times. CDR3: CASSEALGTFYTGELFF. Here the CDR3 DNA reads TGTGCCAGCAGTGAAGCGCTTGGGACATTTTACACCGGGGAGCTGTTTTTT. The rearrangement uses TRBV2 and TRBJ2-2; a possible D gene is TRBD1 (6 bases). CDR1 is SNHLY, CDR2 FYNNEI, per germline. The CDR3 is 17 amino acids. The ends were cut back, 0 bases at V and 3 bases at J, with 14 bases in the middle.

This clonotype was observed many times. The chain's CDR3 is CSATIVRQRYYGYTF. CDR3 bases: TGCAGTGCAACCATCGTGAGACAGAGGTACTATGGCTACACCTTC. The chain joins TRBV20-1 to TRBJ1-2, with D tentatively TRBD1 (5 bases). The CDR3 consists of 15 residues. The germline V and J ends were trimmed by 6 bases and 3 bases, with 20 bases remaining between them. Germline V gene sequence: CDR1 DFQATT, CDR2 SNEGSKA (reference sequence).

The table lists this clonotype with many counts. The V call is TRBV4-3, the J call TRBJ2-1, with D unclear. The length of the CDR3 is 16 residues. Looked up from germline, CDR1 is LGHNA and CDR2 is YSLEER. V lost 0 bases and J 3 bases, leaving 12 bases between the germline ends. CDR3 in DNA: TGCGCCAGCAGCCAAGATTTTTCCAGTCACTACAATGAGCAGTTCTTC. Translating it yields CASSQDFSSHYNEQFF.

The chain joins TRBV6-1 to TRBJ2-5; 10 positions match TRBD2. Germline V lookup: CDR1 MNHNS, CDR2 SASEGT. With 6 bases clipped from V and 1 base from J, the junction kept 5 bases outside the gene matches. The CDR3 spans 15 residues. CDR3 DNA sequence: TGTGCCAGCAGGATTAGCGGGGGGATCCAAGAGACCCAGTACTTC. This translates into CASRISGGIQETQYF.

This clonotype showed up many times. The V and J genes are TRBV29-1 and TRBJ2-5, with D unresolved. The CDR3 sequence is 13 residues long. Deletions cut 2 bases from V and 2 bases from J, with 9 bases between. From germline, CDR1 is SQVTM and CDR2 ANQGSEA. The CDR3 sequence is CSVEKAVQETQYF. CDR3 sequence (DNA): TGCAGCGTTGAAAAGGCTGTTCAAGAGACCCAGTACTTC.

This clonotype has only a few counts. This chain joins TRBV20-1 and TRBJ1-2, with 7 bases matching TRBD1. The germline CDR1 and CDR2 sequences are DFQATT and SNEGSKA (reference sequence). The CDR3 extends over 14 amino acids. V was clipped by 5 bases and J by 4 bases; unmatched bases: 10. CDR3 bases: TGCAGTGCTGACCGGGACAGCCACCTCTATGGCTACACCTTC. Its translation is CSADRDSHLYGYTF.

This clonotype was counted a few times. V and J are TRBV6-1 and TRBJ2-7, with 7 bases identical to TRBD2. CDR3 length: 14 residues. With 7 bases clipped from V and 0 bases from J, the junction kept 6 bases outside the gene matches. Per germline, CDR1 MNHNS and CDR2 SASEGT. In DNA, the CDR3 is TGTGCCAGCATCGGGGGGTCGTACTCCTACGAGCAGTACTTC. Amino acid sequence: CASIGGSYSYEQYF.

CDR3 loop: CASSKNEGPEAFF. CDR3 DNA: TGTGCCAGCAGCAAAAATGAGGGACCTGAAGCTTTCTTT. The chain employs TRBV21-1 and TRBJ1-1; the table's D gene call, TRBD1, was not cross checked with the DNA. TRBV21-1 is a pseudogene locus. The CDR3 runs to 13 residues.

This clonotype was found a few times. V is TRBV5-1 and J is TRBJ1-2; 8 positions agree with TRBD1. Germline assignment: CDR1 SGHRS and CDR2 YFSETQ. The CDR3 has 14 amino acids. Trimming removed 5 bases from V and 3 bases from J; junction bases left unmatched: 6. The CDR3 coding sequence is TGCGCCAGCAGACCTGGGACAGGCTACTATGGCTACACCTTC. This gives the protein CASRPGTGYYGYTF.

V gene TRBV20-1 combines with J gene TRBJ2-5, with D possibly being TRBD1 or TRBD2 (5 bases each). Deletions cut 6 bases from V and 1 base from J, with 15 bases between. Germline CDR1 reads DFQATT; CDR2 reads SNEGSKA (reference sequence). The CDR3 loop spans 14 amino acids. The CDR3 spells CSAAEGHTQETQYF. The CDR3 coding sequence is TGCAGTGCCGCCGAGGGGCATACCCAAGAGACCCAGTACTTC.

The CDR3 DNA follows: TGCAGTGCTAGAGATCTTTTGGGACTAGAGAAAGAGACCCAGTACTTC. The encoded protein is CSARDLLGLEKETQYF. This chain links TRBV20-1 with TRBJ2-5; 8 positions agree with TRBD2. V dropped 0 bases and J dropped 3; count of bases not matched to a gene: 9. Germline loops: CDR1 DFQATT, CDR2 SNEGSKA (reference sequence). The CDR3 is 16 residues long.

This clonotype was picked up a small number of times. The chain combines TRBV13 with TRBJ2-1, with D hard to call. Trimming shortened V by 5 bases and J by 10 bases, and 9 bases separated the two germline ends. This CDR3 has 11 residues. Per germline, CDR1 PRHDT and CDR2 FYEKMQ (reference sequence). CDR3: CASSTTDEQFF. The DNA of the CDR3 is TGTGCCAGCAGCACCACAGACGAGCAGTTCTTC. The entire variable domain, with the rest obtained from reference TRBV13 and TRBJ2-1, is as follows: AAGVIQSPRHLIKEKRETATLKCYPIPRHDTVYWYQQGPGQDPQFLISFYEKMQSDKGSIPDRFSAQQFSDYHSELNMSSLELGDSALYFCASSTTDEQFFGPGTRLTVL.

This clonotype was seen only a few times. V gene TRBV5-1 combines with J gene TRBJ1-2; no firm D call. Between the trimmed V and J ends, which lost 4 bases and 4 bases, there was a span of 17 bases. CDR1 is SGHRS and CDR2 is YFSETQ in the germline V gene. CDR3 length: 15 amino acids. CDR3: CASSRNGRTRYGYTF. Written as DNA, the CDR3 is TGCGCCAGCAGCCGGAACGGCCGGACCCGCTATGGCTACACCTTC.